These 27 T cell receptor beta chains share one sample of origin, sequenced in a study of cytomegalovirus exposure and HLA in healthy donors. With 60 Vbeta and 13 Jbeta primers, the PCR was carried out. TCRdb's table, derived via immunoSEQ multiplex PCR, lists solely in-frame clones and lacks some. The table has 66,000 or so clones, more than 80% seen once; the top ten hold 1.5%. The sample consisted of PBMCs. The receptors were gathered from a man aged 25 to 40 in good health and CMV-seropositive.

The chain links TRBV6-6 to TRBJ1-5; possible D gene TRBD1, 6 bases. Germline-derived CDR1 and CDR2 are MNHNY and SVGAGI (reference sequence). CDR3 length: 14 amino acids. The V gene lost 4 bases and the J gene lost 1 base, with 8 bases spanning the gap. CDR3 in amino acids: CASSLDRSNQPQHF. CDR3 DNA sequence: TGTGCCAGCAGTTTGGACAGAAGCAATCAGCCCCAGCATTTT.

DNA of the CDR3: TGTGCCGGCGGGACTTTACTAAATTCACCCCTCCACTTT. Protein: CAGGTLLNSPLHF. V usage is TRBV6-1 and J usage is TRBJ1-6, with D possibly matching TRBD1 (5 bases). V lost 11 bases and J lost 7, with 15 bases in between. This CDR3 contains 13 residues. Germline CDR1 and CDR2: MNHNS and SASEGT.

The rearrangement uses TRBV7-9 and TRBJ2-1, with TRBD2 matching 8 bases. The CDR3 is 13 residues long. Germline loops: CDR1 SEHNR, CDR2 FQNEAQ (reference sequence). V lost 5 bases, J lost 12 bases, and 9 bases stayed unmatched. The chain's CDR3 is CASSPPSGGGQFF. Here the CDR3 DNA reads TGTGCCAGCAGCCCCCCAAGCGGGGGAGGGCAGTTCTTC.

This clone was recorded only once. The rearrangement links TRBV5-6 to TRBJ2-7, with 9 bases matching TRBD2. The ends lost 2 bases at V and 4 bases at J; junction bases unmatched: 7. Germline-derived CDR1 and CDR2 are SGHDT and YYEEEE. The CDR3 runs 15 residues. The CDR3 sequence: CASSFRASGIYEQYF. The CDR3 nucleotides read TGTGCCAGCAGCTTCAGGGCTAGCGGGATATACGAGCAGTACTTC.

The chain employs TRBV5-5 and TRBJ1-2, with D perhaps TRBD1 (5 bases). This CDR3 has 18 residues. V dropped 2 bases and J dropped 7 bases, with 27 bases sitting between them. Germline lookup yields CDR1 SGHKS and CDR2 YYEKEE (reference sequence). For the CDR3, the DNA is TGTGCCAGCAGCTTCGTTATTGCTGGTAGGGGTACCACTTCTGGCTACACCTTC. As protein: CASSFVIAGRGTTSGYTF.

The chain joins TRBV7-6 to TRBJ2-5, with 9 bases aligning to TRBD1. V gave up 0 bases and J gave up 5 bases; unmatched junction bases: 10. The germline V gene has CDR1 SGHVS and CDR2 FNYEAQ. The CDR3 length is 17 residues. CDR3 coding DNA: TGTGCCAGCAGCTTAGCCGTCGTAGGACAGGGGATGGAGACCCAGTACTTC. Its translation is CASSLAVVGQGMETQYF.

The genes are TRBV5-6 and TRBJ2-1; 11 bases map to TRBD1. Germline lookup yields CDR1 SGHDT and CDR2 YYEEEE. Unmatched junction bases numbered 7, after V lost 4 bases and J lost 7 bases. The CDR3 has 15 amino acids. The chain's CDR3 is CASSPGQGGRNEQFF. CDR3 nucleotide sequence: TGTGCCAGCAGCCCGGGACAGGGGGGCAGGAATGAGCAGTTCTTC.

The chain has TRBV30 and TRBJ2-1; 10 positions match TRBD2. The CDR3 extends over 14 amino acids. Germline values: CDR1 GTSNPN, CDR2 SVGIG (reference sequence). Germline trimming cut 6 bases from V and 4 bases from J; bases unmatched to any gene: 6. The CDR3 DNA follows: TGTGCCTGCAGCGGGAGGGCCTTATACAATGAGCAGTTCTTC. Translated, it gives CACSGRALYNEQFF.

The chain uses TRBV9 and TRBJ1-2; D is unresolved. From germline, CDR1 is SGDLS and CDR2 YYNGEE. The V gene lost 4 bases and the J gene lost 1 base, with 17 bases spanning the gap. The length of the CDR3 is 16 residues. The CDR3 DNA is TGTGCCAGCAGCCTACTCGGGGATGGGTTTAACTATGGCTACACCTTC. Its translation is CASSLLGDGFNYGYTF.

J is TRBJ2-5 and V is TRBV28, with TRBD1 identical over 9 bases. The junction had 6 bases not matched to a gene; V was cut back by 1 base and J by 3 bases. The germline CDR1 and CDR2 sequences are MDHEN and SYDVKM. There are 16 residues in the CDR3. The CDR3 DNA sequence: TGTGCCAGCAGTTTATCTACCGGGACAGGGAAAGAGACCCAGTACTTC. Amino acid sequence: CASSLSTGTGKETQYF.

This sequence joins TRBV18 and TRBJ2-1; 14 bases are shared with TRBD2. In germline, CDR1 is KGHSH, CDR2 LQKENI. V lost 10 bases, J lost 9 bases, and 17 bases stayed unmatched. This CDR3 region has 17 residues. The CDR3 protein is CATPRGPGLAGAGEQFF. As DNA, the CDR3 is TGTGCCACCCCTCGGGGACCGGGACTAGCGGGAGCGGGTGAGCAGTTCTTC.

This CDR3 is CASSGTGMGGAPDTQYF. For the CDR3, the DNA is TGTGCCAGCAGCGGGACAGGGATGGGGGGGGCCCCAGATACGCAGTATTTT. This chain joins TRBV7-9 and TRBJ2-3, with 9 bases lining up with TRBD1. V lost 5 bases to trimming and J lost 4 bases; unmatched junction nucleotides: 13. Germline V gene sequence: CDR1 SEHNR, CDR2 FQNEAQ (reference sequence). There are 17 residues in the CDR3.

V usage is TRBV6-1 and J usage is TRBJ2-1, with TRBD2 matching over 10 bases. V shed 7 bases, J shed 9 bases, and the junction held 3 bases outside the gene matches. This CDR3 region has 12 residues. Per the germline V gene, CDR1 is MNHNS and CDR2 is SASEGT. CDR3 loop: CASKVAGGEQFF. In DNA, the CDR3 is TGTGCCAGCAAGGTAGCGGGAGGTGAGCAGTTCTTC.

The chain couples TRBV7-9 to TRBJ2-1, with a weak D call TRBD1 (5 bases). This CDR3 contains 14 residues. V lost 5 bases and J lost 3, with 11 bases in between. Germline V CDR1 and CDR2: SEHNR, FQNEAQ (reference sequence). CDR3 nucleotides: TGTGCCAGCAGCCCGTATACAGGCTACAATGAGCAGTTCTTC. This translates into CASSPYTGYNEQFF.

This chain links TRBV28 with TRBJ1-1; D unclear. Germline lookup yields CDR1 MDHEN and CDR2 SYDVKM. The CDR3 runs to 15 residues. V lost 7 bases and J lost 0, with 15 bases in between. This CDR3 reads CASKVGGGMNTEAFF. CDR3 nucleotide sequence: TGTGCCAGCAAAGTAGGAGGAGGCATGAACACTGAAGCTTTCTTT.

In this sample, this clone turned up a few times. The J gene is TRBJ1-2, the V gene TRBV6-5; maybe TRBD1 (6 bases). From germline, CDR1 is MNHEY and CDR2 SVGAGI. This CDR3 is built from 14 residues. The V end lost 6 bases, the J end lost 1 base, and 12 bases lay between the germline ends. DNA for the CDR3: TGTGCCAGCAGGGACAGCACCCTTAACTATGGCTACACCTTC. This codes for CASRDSTLNYGYTF.

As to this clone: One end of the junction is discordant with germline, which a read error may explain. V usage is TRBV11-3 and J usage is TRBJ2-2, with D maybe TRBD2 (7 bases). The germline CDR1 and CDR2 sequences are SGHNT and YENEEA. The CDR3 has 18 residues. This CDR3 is CSSSQGRGRGTSVGELFF. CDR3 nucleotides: TGTTCCAGCAGTCAGGGGAGGGGCAGAGGAACTTCCGTGGGGGAGCTGTTTTTT.

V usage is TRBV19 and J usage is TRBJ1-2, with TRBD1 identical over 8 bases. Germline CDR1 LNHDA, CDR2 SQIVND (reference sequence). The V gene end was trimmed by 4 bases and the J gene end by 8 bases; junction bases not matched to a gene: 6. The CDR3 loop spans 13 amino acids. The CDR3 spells CASSTGQGGGYTF. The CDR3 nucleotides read TGTGCCAGTAGTACCGGACAGGGAGGCGGCTACACCTTC.

This CDR3 reads CASSLWGDTGELFF. CDR3 bases: TGTGCCAGCAGCTTATGGGGAGACACCGGGGAGCTGTTTTTT. The gene calls are TRBV13 and TRBJ2-2; D might be TRBD2 (5 bases). Trimming took off 2 bases at V and 3 bases at J, with 7 bases between the two ends. The CDR3 is 14 amino acids. Germline values: CDR1 PRHDT, CDR2 FYEKMQ (reference sequence). The whole variable domain, filled in from reference TRBV13 and TRBJ2-2, reads AAGVIQSPRHLIKEKRETATLKCYPIPRHDTVYWYQQGPGQDPQFLISFYEKMQSDKGSIPDRFSAQQFSDYHSELNMSSLELGDSALYFCASSLWGDTGELFFGEGSRLTVL.

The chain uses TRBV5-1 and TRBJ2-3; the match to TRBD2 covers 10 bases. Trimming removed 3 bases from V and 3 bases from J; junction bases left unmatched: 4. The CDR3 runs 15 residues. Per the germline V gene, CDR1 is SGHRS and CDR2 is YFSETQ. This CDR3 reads CASSYLAGGTDTQYF. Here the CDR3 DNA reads TGCGCCAGCAGCTACTTAGCGGGAGGAACAGATACGCAGTATTTT.

CDR3 bases: TGTGCCAGCAGTCTTCAGGGCTACTACGAGCAGTACTTC. It yields the protein CASSLQGYYEQYF. This rearrangement joins TRBV28 to TRBJ2-7; possible D gene TRBD1, 5 bases. Trimming stripped 5 bases from V and 3 bases from J, with 11 bases between. The CDR3 spans 13 residues. The V gene's germline CDR1 is MDHEN and CDR2 SYDVKM.

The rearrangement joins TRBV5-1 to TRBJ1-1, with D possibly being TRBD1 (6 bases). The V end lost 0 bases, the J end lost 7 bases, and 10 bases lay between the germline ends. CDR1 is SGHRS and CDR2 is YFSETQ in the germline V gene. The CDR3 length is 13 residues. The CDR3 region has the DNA TGCGCCAGCAGCTTGGCAGGGGCTGGTGAAGCTTTCTTT. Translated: CASSLAGAGEAFF.

The CDR3 DNA follows: TGCAGCGTTACCGGGGACACAGATACGCAGTATTTT. Translating gives CSVTGDTDTQYF. The chain uses TRBV29-1 and TRBJ2-3, with a weak D call TRBD2 (5 bases). The germline V gene encodes CDR1 SQVTM and CDR2 ANQGSEA. The CDR3 runs 12 residues. The V end was cut by 5 bases, the J end by 2 bases, with 8 bases between.

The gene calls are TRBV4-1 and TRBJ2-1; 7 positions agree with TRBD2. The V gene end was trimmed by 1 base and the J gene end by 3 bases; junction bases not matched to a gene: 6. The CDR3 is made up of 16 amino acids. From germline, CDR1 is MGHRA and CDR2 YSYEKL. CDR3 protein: CASSQVSRELYNEQFF. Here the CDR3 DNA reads TGCGCCAGCAGCCAAGTGTCGCGGGAGCTCTACAATGAGCAGTTCTTC.

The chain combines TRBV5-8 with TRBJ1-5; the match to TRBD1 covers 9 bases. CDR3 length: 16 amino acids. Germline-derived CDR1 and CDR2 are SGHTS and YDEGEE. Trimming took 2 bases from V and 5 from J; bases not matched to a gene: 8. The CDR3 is CASSFDWTGEHQPQHF. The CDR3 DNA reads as TGTGCCAGCAGCTTTGATTGGACAGGGGAGCATCAGCCCCAGCATTTT.

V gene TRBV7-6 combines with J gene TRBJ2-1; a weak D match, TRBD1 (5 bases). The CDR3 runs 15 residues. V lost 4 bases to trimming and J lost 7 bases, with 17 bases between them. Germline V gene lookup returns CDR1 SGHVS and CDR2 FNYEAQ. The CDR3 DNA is TGTGCCAGCAGCTCTCGCGACCCTCAGGGAAATGAGCAGTTCTTC. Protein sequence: CASSSRDPQGNEQFF.

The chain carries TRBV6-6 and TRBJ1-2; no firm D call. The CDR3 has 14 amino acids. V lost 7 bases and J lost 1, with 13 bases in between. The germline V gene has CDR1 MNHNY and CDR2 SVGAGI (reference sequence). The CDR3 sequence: CASNYIGVNYGYTF. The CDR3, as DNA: TGTGCCAGCAACTACATCGGGGTTAACTATGGCTACACCTTC.